The 14 T cell receptor beta chains reported below all come from one sample, sequenced in a study of T cells after posttransplantation cyclophosphamide. Clones were sequenced by immunoSEQ multiplex PCR, and TCRdb holds only the in-frame ones, with some missing. The table has 6,000 to 7,000 clones, more than 75% seen once. A marrow graft followed busulfan-fludarabine conditioning, with cyclophosphamide on days +3 and +4. The sequencing here drew on PBMCs, taken after allogeneic stem cell transplant with posttransplant cyclophosphamide. The receptors come from a female patient aged 50-59 years who received an allogeneic stem cell transplant from a related donor, was CMV-positive, and had no GVHD. Some of the T cells might come from the graft donor.

In its sample, this clone was seen a few times. This rearrangement joins TRBV19 to TRBJ1-6; D might be TRBD1 (6 bases). The germline V gene has CDR1 LNHDA and CDR2 SQIVND (reference sequence). The CDR3 contains 15 residues. The germline V and J ends were trimmed by 8 bases and 7 bases, with 18 bases remaining between them. CDR3 DNA sequence: TGTGCCAGTCAATGGGGTGACAGGATGAATTCACCCCTCCACTTT. The encoded protein is CASQWGDRMNSPLHF.

This chain links TRBV2 with TRBJ2-7; D is unresolved. The CDR3 runs 14 residues. V was shortened by 0 bases and J by 0 bases, with 6 bases between the two germline ends. Germline lookup yields CDR1 SNHLY and CDR2 FYNNEI. This CDR3 is CASSEALSSYEQYF. The CDR3 region has the DNA TGTGCCAGCAGTGAAGCACTGAGCTCCTACGAGCAGTACTTC. Using reference TRBV2 and TRBJ2-7 for the parts outside the CDR3, the full variable domain is EPEVTQTPSHQVTQMGQEVILRCVPISNHLYFYWYRQILGQKVEFLVSFYNNEISEKSEIFDDQFSVERPDGSNFTLKIRSTKLEDSAMYFCASSEALSSYEQYFGPGTRLTVT.

This chain links TRBV7-9 with TRBJ2-7; the match to TRBD1 covers 7 bases. Germline trimming cut 1 base from V and 4 bases from J; bases unmatched to any gene: 7. Germline lookup yields CDR1 SEHNR and CDR2 FQNEAQ (reference sequence). This CDR3 comprises 15 residues. CDR3 sequence (DNA): TGTGCCAGCAGCTTAGAAACGGGACAGTCGTACGAGCAGTACTTC. Protein: CASSLETGQSYEQYF.

The chain links TRBV7-9 to TRBJ2-7; 15 bases match TRBD2. Per germline, CDR1 SEHNR and CDR2 FQNEAQ (reference sequence). V shed 5 bases and J 4 bases; nucleotides not matched to a gene: 9. The CDR3 spans 17 residues. Here the CDR3 DNA reads TGTGCCAGCAGCCCCAGGCGAGGACTAGCGGGAGGGTACGAGCAGTACTTC. Its translation: CASSPRRGLAGGYEQYF.

The CDR3 nucleotides read TGTGCCAGCAGTGAAGTGGGAGCGGGAGATACGCAGTATTTT. It is translated as CASSEVGAGDTQYF. The chain combines TRBV6-1 with TRBJ2-3, with D possibly being TRBD2 (6 bases). Per germline, CDR1 MNHNS and CDR2 SASEGT. This CDR3 region has 14 residues. The V gene lost 1 base and the J gene lost 5 bases, with 10 bases spanning the gap.

V usage is TRBV11-2 and J usage is TRBJ1-2, with TRBD1 matching 11 bases. This CDR3 has 14 residues. CDR1 is SGHAT and CDR2 is FQNNGV in the germline V gene. Trimming removed 4 bases from V and 3 bases from J; junction bases left unmatched: 1. In DNA, the CDR3 is TGTGCCAGCAGCTCGGGACAGGGGGACTATGGCTACACCTTC. It codes for CASSSGQGDYGYTF.

The chain couples TRBV28 to TRBJ1-4; D is unclear. Trimming removed 10 bases at V and 2 bases at J, with 11 bases between. The CDR3 contains 13 residues. CDR1 MDHEN and CDR2 SYDVKM come from the germline V gene. The CDR3 DNA sequence: TGTGCCACCCAGGTTGGCACTAATGAAAAACTGTTTTTT. Its protein is CATQVGTNEKLFF.

This chain uses TRBV2 with TRBJ1-5; a weak D match, TRBD1 (5 bases). V dropped 7 bases and J dropped 0 bases, with 7 bases sitting between them. Germline values: CDR1 SNHLY, CDR2 FYNNEI. This CDR3 is built from 13 residues. CDR3 in amino acids: CASKTDSNQPQHF. CDR3 bases: TGTGCCAGCAAGACAGATAGCAATCAGCCCCAGCATTTT.

The chain uses TRBV20-1 and TRBJ1-4, with a weak D call TRBD1 (5 bases). Per germline, CDR1 DFQATT and CDR2 SNEGSKA (reference sequence). V was shortened by 6 bases and J by 6 bases, with 8 bases between the two germline ends. CDR3 length: 11 amino acids. Here the CDR3 reads CSADSDEKLFF. Here the CDR3 DNA reads TGCAGTGCCGACAGTGATGAAAAACTGTTTTTT.

CDR3 nucleotides: TGCGCCAGCAGCTCCGGGACTAGCGGAGTTAGCACAGATACGCAGTATTTT. Protein sequence: CASSSGTSGVSTDTQYF. V and J are TRBV5-1 and TRBJ2-3; 11 nucleotides agree with TRBD2. V shed 3 bases and J 0 bases; nucleotides not matched to a gene: 6. Germline values: CDR1 SGHRS, CDR2 YFSETQ. The CDR3 has 17 residues.

This clone was seen only a few times. This chain uses TRBV6-1 with TRBJ1-1, with 8 bases fitting TRBD1. Germline CDR1 MNHNS, CDR2 SASEGT. With V trimmed by 6 bases and J by 4 bases, 7 bases remained unmatched. The CDR3 is 14 amino acids. The CDR3 DNA reads TGTGCCAGCAGCCCTAACAGGGGGAGCACTGAAGCTTTCTTT. Translating it yields CASSPNRGSTEAFF.

In this sample, this clone turned up a few times. The V call is TRBV7-9, the J call TRBJ1-2, with D perhaps matching TRBD1 (6 bases). Trimming took off 7 bases at V and 4 bases at J, with 13 bases between the two ends. Germline lookup yields CDR1 SEHNR and CDR2 FQNEAQ (reference sequence). This CDR3 comprises 13 residues. The CDR3 here is CASTTTGPYGYTF. CDR3 DNA: TGTGCCAGCACCACGACAGGCCCCTATGGCTACACCTTC. Full variable domain (missing parts from reference TRBV7-9 and TRBJ1-2): DTGVSQNPRHKITKRGQNVTFRCDPISEHNRLYWYRQTLGQGPEFLTYFQNEAQLEKSRLLSDRFSAERPKGSFSTLEIQRTEQGDSAMYLCASTTTGPYGYTFGSGTRLTVV.

V usage is TRBV19 and J usage is TRBJ1-5, with 8 nucleotides matching TRBD1. The V gene end was trimmed by 4 bases and the J gene end by 7 bases; junction bases not matched to a gene: 9. The V gene's germline CDR1 is LNHDA and CDR2 SQIVND (reference sequence). The length of the CDR3 is 15 residues. The CDR3 loop is CASSTFGQGQQPQHF. For the CDR3, the DNA is TGTGCCAGTAGTACCTTCGGACAGGGACAACAGCCCCAGCATTTT.

The chain has TRBV7-9 and TRBJ2-5; maybe TRBD2 (6 bases). Germline V gene lookup returns CDR1 SEHNR and CDR2 FQNEAQ (reference sequence). Trimming removed 5 bases from V and 0 bases from J, with 19 bases in between. The CDR3 covers 17 residues. The CDR3 DNA reads as TGTGCCAGCAGCCCAGCCTTGGGGGGTTCGTACCAAGAGACCCAGTACTTC. Encoded protein: CASSPALGGSYQETQYF.